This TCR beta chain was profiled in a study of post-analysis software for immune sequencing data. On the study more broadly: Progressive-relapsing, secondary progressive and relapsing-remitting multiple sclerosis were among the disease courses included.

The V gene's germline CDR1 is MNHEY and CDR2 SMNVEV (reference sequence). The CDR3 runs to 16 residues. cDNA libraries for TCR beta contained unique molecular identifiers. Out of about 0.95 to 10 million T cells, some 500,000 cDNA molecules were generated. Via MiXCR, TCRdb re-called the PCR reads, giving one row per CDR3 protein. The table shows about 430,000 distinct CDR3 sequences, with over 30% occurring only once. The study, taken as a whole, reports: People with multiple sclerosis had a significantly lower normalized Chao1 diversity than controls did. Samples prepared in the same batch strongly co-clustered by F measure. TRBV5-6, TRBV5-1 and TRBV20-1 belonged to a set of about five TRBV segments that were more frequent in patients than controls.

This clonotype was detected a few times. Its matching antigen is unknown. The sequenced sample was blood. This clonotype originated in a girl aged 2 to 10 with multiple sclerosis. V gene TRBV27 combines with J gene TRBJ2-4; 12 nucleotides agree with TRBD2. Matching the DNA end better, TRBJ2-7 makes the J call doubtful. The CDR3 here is CASSFQAGTSGYEQYF. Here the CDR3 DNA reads TGTGCCAGCAGTTTCCAAGCCGGGACTAGCGGGTACGAGCAGTACTTC.